This T cell receptor beta chain was found in a study of blood T cell repertoires in COVID-19 (TCRdb year 2020). Turning to the overall study: Collaborator samples came from the United States, Italy and Spain and covered acute and convalescent phases of COVID-19. A freely available public database, intended as a resource for researchers studying the immune response to SARS-CoV-2, is where the repertoires were released. HLA class I and class II types, where available, came from metadata supplied by the sample provider rather than from assay-based typing. The material from the prospective study consisted of cDNA or gDNA derived from T cells, B-cell-depleted T cells, or PBMCs. The dataset comprised deeply sampled blood TCRbeta repertoires from subjects exposed to, actively infected with, or recovered from COVID-19. A de-identified subject ID, COVID-19 status, age in years and sex were almost always included in the sample metadata. Samples were obtained from the ongoing ImmuneRACE study (first 160 participants) and from over a thousand subjects provided by 6 global collaborators. The research as a whole found: How much clinical and demographic metadata was included differed by source and by participant, and the metadata was provided uncurated.

Participants in the prospective study were enrolled through a virtual design, were aged roughly 18 to 90 years, and lived in about 25 United States geographic areas. Cohort assignment in the prospective study relied on participant-reported clinical history from a screening survey and a study questionnaire. For ImmuneRACE Cohort 3, a participant was defined as recovered based on two consecutive negative NP/OP PCR tests, clearance by a healthcare professional, or resolution of symptoms. Mobile phlebotomists in the prospective study collected whole blood, serum and a nasopharyngeal or oropharyngeal swab from every participant. Over a roughly 2-month period, participants in the prospective study had the option of providing additional blood draws and questionnaires. Prospective study blood samples were shipped either frozen or at room temperature before DNA extraction. The immunoSEQ Assay, a bias-controlled multiplex PCR, was used to amplify TCRbeta CDR3 regions from genomic DNA. As for the authors' bioinformatics: The number of nucleated cells in each sample was estimated by amplification of reference gene primers within the assay. Sequence reads were collapsed and filtered to measure the absolute abundance of every unique TCRbeta CDR3 rearrangement. For each sample, productive Simpson clonality was calculated as the square root of Simpson's diversity index across productive rearrangements. TCRdb limited this immuneACCESS table to in-frame rearrangements with V and J called. A share of clones is missing; checked studies link under half to unresolved V genes, and the rest is unexplained. D and trimming were read from the DNA, whereas the V and J calls and clone size are those reported in that table. The sample table shows more than 300,000 clones, and 86% are seen once. The top ten hold about 4% of the sample.

The V end loses 0 bases and the J end loses 4 bases, and a stretch of 16 bases separates them. From a lookup of the germline V gene, CDR1 and CDR2 are SGHRS and YFSETQ. From the cysteine through the phenylalanine, the CDR3 covers 17 amino acids. Of the read, only the CDR3 DNA is kept; its 51 bases are in frame from base 1. With respect to this clone: Its target antigen remains unknown. Base qualities are not at hand, and no much larger clone is one base apart.

The chain is encoded by TRBV5-1 joined to TRBJ1-4; a tentative D match to TRBD1 spans 6 bases. The sequencing input was PBMCs or T cells enriched from blood (not recorded which). The source of this sequence is a man aged 25 to 45 who had recovered from COVID-19. The CDR3 reads as follows: CASSLVPGAKHNEKLFF. The DNA is TGCGCCAGCAGCTTGGTCCCAGGGGCCAAACATAATGAAAAACTGTTTTTT.